The 30 T cell receptor beta chains presented below share a single source sample, sequenced in a study of beta chain features in type 1 diabetes. The authors reverse transcribed all of the isolated RNA, so sequencing captured expressed TCRB transcripts. Repertoires were generated with immunoSEQ multiplex PCR, while TCRdb's copy carries only in-frame clones and drops some. The sample holds some 400,000 clones, approximately 16% seen once. The sequenced sample was naive CD4+ T cells from blood. These receptors were taken from a woman aged 18-29 years in good health.

This clone was recorded a few times. This chain links TRBV4-1 with TRBJ2-7, with 9 bases aligning to TRBD1. From germline, CDR1 is MGHRA and CDR2 YSYEKL. The CDR3 contains 14 residues. With V trimmed by 3 bases and J by 2 bases, 2 bases remained unmatched. The CDR3: CASSHGDRAYEQYF. CDR3 nucleotide sequence: TGCGCCAGCAGCCACGGGGACAGGGCCTACGAGCAGTACTTC.

Only a few counts were recorded for this clone. DNA of the CDR3: TGTGCCAGCAGCTTACGAGGGACTAGCGGGCAAGATACGCAGTATTTT. Protein sequence: CASSLRGTSGQDTQYF. The gene calls are TRBV7-9 and TRBJ2-3, with 12 bases lining up with TRBD2. V dropped 2 bases and J dropped 5; count of bases not matched to a gene: 5. The germline gives CDR1 SEHNR, CDR2 FQNEAQ (reference sequence). This CDR3 comprises 16 residues.

This clone occurred a few times. This chain joins TRBV11-2 and TRBJ2-1; 14 bases are shared with TRBD2. From germline, CDR1 is SGHAT and CDR2 FQNNGV. The CDR3 consists of 16 residues. The V segment lost 5 bases and the J segment 7 bases; nucleotides outside the gene matches: 7. This chain's CDR3 is CASSLRTSGRKNEQFF. The CDR3, as DNA: TGTGCCAGCAGCCTCCGGACTAGCGGGAGGAAGAATGAGCAGTTCTTC.

The chain joins TRBV13 to TRBJ2-7; 8 positions agree with TRBD1. CDR3 length: 14 residues. Germline V CDR1 and CDR2: PRHDT, FYEKMQ (reference sequence). After removal of 5 bases from V and 6 bases from J, the junction contained 9 bases not matched to a gene. CDR3 sequence reads: CASSEDRGPGEQYF. The CDR3 nucleotides are TGTGCCAGCAGCGAAGACAGGGGTCCCGGCGAGCAGTACTTC.

This clone has only a few counts. The gene calls are TRBV4-2 and TRBJ1-1; perhaps TRBD1 as D (6 bases). CDR3 length: 15 residues. CDR1 and CDR2 from the germline V gene are LGHNA and YNFKEQ. The V end was cut by 1 base, the J end by 5 bases, with 14 bases between. The CDR3 region is CASSQVIRDTTEAFF. The CDR3 DNA sequence: TGTGCCAGCAGCCAAGTTATCCGGGACACAACTGAAGCTTTCTTT.

Note on this clone: At the DNA level, this CDR3 is encoded by other sequences in the same sample as well. The chain joins TRBV28 to TRBJ2-4; 8 positions match TRBD2. CDR1 and CDR2 from the germline V gene are MDHEN and SYDVKM. Unmatched junction bases numbered 6, after V lost 5 bases and J lost 0 bases. The CDR3 covers 16 residues. Here the CDR3 DNA reads TGTGCCAGCAGTCCAGCGGGGGTGGAAGCCAAAAACATTCAGTACTTC. It specifies CASSPAGVEAKNIQYF.

This clone turned up a few times. This sequence joins TRBV7-9 and TRBJ2-1, with TRBD2 identical over 9 bases. The CDR3 runs 15 residues. Germline CDR1 SEHNR, CDR2 FQNEAQ (reference sequence). The V and J ends lost 0 bases and 9 bases, in that order; junction bases with no gene match: 6. The CDR3 sequence is CASSLAAAGGGEQFF. The DNA of the CDR3 is TGTGCCAGCAGCTTAGCCGCAGCGGGAGGTGGTGAGCAGTTCTTC.

The chain combines TRBV6-5 with TRBJ1-1; TRBD1 agrees at 8 bases. CDR3 length equals 15 residues. The ends lost 0 bases at V and 11 bases at J; junction bases unmatched: 11. Germline-derived CDR1 and CDR2 are MNHEY and SVGAGI. The CDR3 protein is CASSYSRDRGIAAFF. Written as DNA, the CDR3 is TGTGCCAGCAGTTACTCGAGAGACAGGGGAATAGCGGCTTTCTTT.

This clone was detected a few times. The J gene is TRBJ1-1, the V gene TRBV25-1; D is unresolved. Deletions cut 7 bases from V and 6 bases from J, with 9 bases between. The CDR3 sequence is 11 residues long. CDR1 is MGHDK, CDR2 SYGVNS, per germline. The CDR3 nucleotides read TGTGCCAGCATAGAACGATCTGAAGCTTTCTTT. The encoded protein is CASIERSEAFF.

This clone was counted between two and nine times. The V gene is TRBV7-9, the J gene TRBJ2-1; possibly TRBD2 for D (5 bases). Germline assignment: CDR1 SEHNR and CDR2 FQNEAQ (reference sequence). The V end was cut by 2 bases, the J end by 15 bases, with 11 bases between. The CDR3 extends over 11 amino acids. The CDR3 reads CASSLITSPFF. The CDR3 nucleotides are TGTGCCAGCAGCTTAATAACTAGTCCGTTCTTC.

This clone occurred a few times. The rearrangement joins TRBV27 to TRBJ1-2, with no clear D. Deletions cut 8 bases from V and 6 bases from J, with 22 bases between. The CDR3 runs to 15 residues. The germline V gene encodes CDR1 MNHEY and CDR2 SMNVEV (reference sequence). The CDR3 DNA follows: TGTGCCAGCGGACTGTTGGTGGCCGGGAGCCATGGCTACACCTTC. This codes for CASGLLVAGSHGYTF.

V and J are TRBV29-1 and TRBJ1-2; 12 nucleotides agree with TRBD1. There are 16 residues in the CDR3. The V gene's germline CDR1 is SQVTM and CDR2 ANQGSEA. After removal of 4 bases from V and 7 bases from J, the junction contained 13 bases not matched to a gene. The CDR3 spells CSVVGLWDRGLAGYTF. The CDR3 DNA reads as TGCAGCGTTGTAGGTTTGTGGGACAGGGGGCTTGCTGGCTACACCTTC.

The chain has TRBV5-6 and TRBJ1-2; a weak D match, TRBD1 (5 bases). The CDR3 length is 14 residues. Between the trimmed V and J ends, which lost 4 bases and 5 bases, there was a span of 15 bases. In germline, CDR1 is SGHDT, CDR2 YYEEEE. The CDR3 here is CASSHPRGEYGYTF. In nucleotides, the CDR3 is TGTGCCAGCAGCCATCCCCGGGGGGAGTATGGCTACACCTTC.

The chain combines TRBV4-2 with TRBJ2-7; no reliable D call. The CDR3 loop spans 15 amino acids. Per the germline V gene, CDR1 is LGHNA and CDR2 is YNFKEQ. Trimming left V 0 bases short and J 3 bases short, with 12 bases between. The CDR3 DNA follows: TGTGCCAGCAGCCAAGATCGGTACCACAGCTACGAGCAGTACTTC. Amino acids: CASSQDRYHSYEQYF.

CDR3 residues: CASSLTYDNYNEQFF. The CDR3 DNA reads TGTGCCAGCAGCTTAACCTATGACAACTACAATGAGCAGTTCTTC. The chain recombines TRBV5-4 with TRBJ2-1; D is unresolved. This CDR3 is built from 15 residues. CDR1 and CDR2 from the germline V gene are SGHNT and YYREEE (reference sequence). V was pared by 2 bases and J by 3 bases, with 12 bases between. The full variable domain, its missing parts supplied by reference TRBV5-4 and TRBJ2-1, is ETGVTQSPTHLIKTRGQQVTLRCSSQSGHNTVSWYQQALGQGPQFIFQYYREEENGRGNFPPRFSGLQFPNYSSELNVNALELDDSALYLCASSLTYDNYNEQFFGPGTRLTVL.

This sequence joins TRBV18 and TRBJ2-3; possible D gene TRBD1, 5 bases. Trimming left V 3 bases short and J 2 bases short, with 6 bases between. The germline V gene has CDR1 KGHSH and CDR2 LQKENI. The CDR3 sequence is 13 residues long. The CDR3 here is CASSPGHTDTQYF. The CDR3 region has the DNA TGTGCCAGCTCACCGGGGCACACAGATACGCAGTATTTT.

This clone was observed a handful of times. The chain links TRBV10-2 to TRBJ2-3; maybe TRBD2 (6 bases). Trimming took off 6 bases at V and 10 bases at J, with 11 bases between the two ends. CDR3 length: 11 residues. CDR1 and CDR2 from the germline V gene are WSHSY and SAAADI. CDR3 loop: CASSPGTPQYF. DNA of the CDR3: TGCGCCAGCAGCCCCGGGACTCCGCAGTATTTT.

V is TRBV30 and J is TRBJ1-5; D unclear. There are 14 residues in the CDR3. CDR1 and CDR2 from the germline V gene are GTSNPN and SVGIG (reference sequence). V lost 2 bases, J lost 0 bases, and 8 bases lay in between. CDR3 nucleotides: TGTGCCTGGAGTCCTGCCTATAGCAATCAGCCCCAGCATTTT. Its translation is CAWSPAYSNQPQHF.

This clone was counted between two and nine times. The V and J genes are TRBV9 and TRBJ2-7, with 10 bases aligning to TRBD2. CDR1 is SGDLS and CDR2 is YYNGEE in the germline V gene. The CDR3 is made up of 16 amino acids. After removal of 0 bases from V and 2 bases from J, the junction contained 5 bases not matched to a gene. The CDR3 spells CASSVGEREGTYEQYF. CDR3 DNA: TGTGCCAGCAGCGTAGGGGAGCGGGAGGGTACCTACGAGCAGTACTTC.

This clone was observed a handful of times. The J gene is TRBJ2-7, the V gene TRBV5-1; TRBD1 matches 7 bases. J was trimmed by 4 bases and V by 3 bases; bases with no gene match: 4. The CDR3 covers 13 residues. Germline V gene data show CDR1 as SGHRS and CDR2 as YFSETQ. The CDR3 region is CASSWGTVYEQYF. The CDR3, as DNA: TGCGCCAGCAGCTGGGGGACAGTGTACGAGCAGTACTTC.

This clone was found a few times. The CDR3 DNA is TGTGCCTGGACGCCCCGAGGACAGAACAGGCGAGGCTACACCTTC. This gives the protein CAWTPRGQNRRGYTF. The chain has TRBV30 and TRBJ1-2, with D possibly matching TRBD1 (6 bases). The V gene's germline CDR1 is GTSNPN and CDR2 SVGIG (reference sequence). The CDR3 totals 15 residues. V was shortened by 4 bases and J by 8 bases, with 23 bases between the two germline ends.

The rearrangement uses TRBV4-3 and TRBJ2-5; the match to TRBD2 covers 11 bases. The germline CDR1 and CDR2 sequences are LGHNA and YSLEER. The CDR3 totals 17 residues. The V segment lost 0 bases and the J segment 5 bases; nucleotides outside the gene matches: 8. For the CDR3, the DNA is TGCGCCAGCAGCCAAGATTTAGCGGGAGGGAGAGGTGAGACCCAGTACTTC. Translation gives CASSQDLAGGRGETQYF.

This chain uses TRBV11-2 with TRBJ1-1; D unresolved. This CDR3 is 15 amino acids long. Trimming took off 5 bases at V and 3 bases at J, with 16 bases between the two ends. Per the germline V gene, CDR1 is SGHAT and CDR2 is FQNNGV. The DNA of the CDR3 is TGTGCCAGCAGCGTCGAAGGTAGCATTCACACTGAAGCTTTCTTT. Amino acids: CASSVEGSIHTEAFF.

This rearrangement joins TRBV18 to TRBJ1-5; 7 bases align to TRBD1. Per germline, CDR1 KGHSH and CDR2 LQKENI. Trimming cost V 4 bases and J 4 bases; bases outside gene matches: 7. The CDR3 is 15 amino acids. CDR3 in DNA: TGTGCCAGCTCACGATACCAACAGGGGAATCAGCCCCAGCATTTT. Its translation: CASSRYQQGNQPQHF.

The rearrangement joins TRBV29-1 to TRBJ1-2; no definite D call. The CDR3 consists of 14 residues. Looked up from germline, CDR1 is SQVTM and CDR2 is ANQGSEA. The V and J ends lost 2 bases and 7 bases respectively, with 17 bases between them. CDR3 in amino acids: CSVEKAGRSAGYTF. CDR3 DNA: TGCAGCGTTGAAAAGGCAGGTCGATCTGCTGGCTACACCTTC.

The V and J genes are TRBV10-3 and TRBJ2-7; D may be TRBD2 (5 bases). V gave up 3 bases and J gave up 3 bases, with 9 bases separating them. This CDR3 is 13 amino acids long. Germline lookup yields CDR1 ENHRY and CDR2 SYGVKD. CDR3 sequence reads: CAISDGIVYEQYF. In DNA, the CDR3 is TGTGCCATCAGTGACGGGATAGTCTACGAGCAGTACTTC.

This clone has a handful of counts. The chain couples TRBV29-1 to TRBJ1-1; TRBD1 agrees at 9 bases. Germline V CDR1 and CDR2: SQVTM, ANQGSEA. J was trimmed by 5 bases and V by 7 bases; bases with no gene match: 8. The CDR3 totals 13 residues. CDR3 sequence: CSGLQGAWTEAFF. DNA of the CDR3: TGCAGCGGATTACAGGGGGCCTGGACTGAAGCTTTCTTT.

A few counts support this clone. The CDR3 DNA is TGTGCCAGCAGCTTAGCGCGCGGGAGGGCCGTCGGGAATGAGCAGTTCTTC. Encoded protein: CASSLARGRAVGNEQFF. The chain uses TRBV7-6 and TRBJ2-1; 9 bases map to TRBD2. The CDR3 sequence is 17 residues long. Germline V gives CDR1 SGHVS, CDR2 FNYEAQ. J gave up 7 bases and V 0 bases, and 10 bases lay outside the gene matches.

This clone was observed a few times. The V and J genes are TRBV18 and TRBJ1-1; D perhaps matches TRBD1 (5 bases). The germline gives CDR1 KGHSH, CDR2 LQKENI. The CDR3 loop spans 15 amino acids. V was shortened by 3 bases and J by 0 bases, with 11 bases between the two germline ends. DNA of the CDR3: TGTGCCAGCTCACCGGGGCAGAACATGAACACTGAAGCTTTCTTT. It translates to CASSPGQNMNTEAFF.

This clone was observed a few times. At one end the junction does not follow the germline gene, possibly because of a read error. The chain joins TRBV7-7 to TRBJ2-7, with 10 bases lining up with TRBD1. Germline assignment: CDR1 SSHAT and CDR2 FNYEAQ (reference sequence). This CDR3 has 14 amino acids. The CDR3 here is CASSLGGQGDEQYF. In nucleotides, the CDR3 is TGTGCTAGCAGCTTAGGCGGACAGGGGGACGAGCAGTACTTC.